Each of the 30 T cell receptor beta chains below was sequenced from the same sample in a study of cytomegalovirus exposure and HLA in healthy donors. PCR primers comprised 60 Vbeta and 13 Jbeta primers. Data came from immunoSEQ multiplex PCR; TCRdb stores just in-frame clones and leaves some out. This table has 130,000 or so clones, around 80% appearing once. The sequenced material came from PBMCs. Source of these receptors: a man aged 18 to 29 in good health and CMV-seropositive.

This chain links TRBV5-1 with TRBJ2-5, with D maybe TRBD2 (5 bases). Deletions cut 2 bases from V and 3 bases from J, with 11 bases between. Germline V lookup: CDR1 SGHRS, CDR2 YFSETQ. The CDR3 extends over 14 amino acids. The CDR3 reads CASSFIVGEETQYF. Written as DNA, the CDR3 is TGCGCCAGCAGCTTTATCGTGGGAGAAGAGACCCAGTACTTC.

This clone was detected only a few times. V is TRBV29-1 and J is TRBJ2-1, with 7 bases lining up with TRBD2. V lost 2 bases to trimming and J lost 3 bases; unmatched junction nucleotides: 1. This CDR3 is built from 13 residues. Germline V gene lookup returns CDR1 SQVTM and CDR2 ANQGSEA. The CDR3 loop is CSVESSGYNEQFF. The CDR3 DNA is TGCAGCGTTGAATCTAGCGGCTACAATGAGCAGTTCTTC.

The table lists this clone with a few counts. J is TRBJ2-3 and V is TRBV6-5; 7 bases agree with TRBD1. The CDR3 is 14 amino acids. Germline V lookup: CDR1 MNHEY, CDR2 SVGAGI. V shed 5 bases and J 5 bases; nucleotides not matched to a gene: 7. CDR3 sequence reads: CASSARDSRDTQYF. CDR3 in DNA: TGTGCCAGCAGTGCCCGGGACAGCCGAGATACGCAGTATTTT.

The CDR3 region is CASSLVGQGVSPLHF. DNA of the CDR3: TGTGCCAGCAGCTTAGTGGGACAGGGAGTTTCACCCCTCCACTTT. This sequence joins TRBV7-8 and TRBJ1-6; 9 bases are shared with TRBD1. The trim removed 1 base at V and 9 bases at J, leaving 4 bases unmatched. Germline V gives CDR1 SGHVS, CDR2 FQNEAQ. CDR3 size: 15 residues.

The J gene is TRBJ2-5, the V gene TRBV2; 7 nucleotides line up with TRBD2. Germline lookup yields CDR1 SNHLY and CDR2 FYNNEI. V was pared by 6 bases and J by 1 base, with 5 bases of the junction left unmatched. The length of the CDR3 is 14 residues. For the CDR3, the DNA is TGTGCCAGCAGGGCAACTAGCGCCCAAGAGACCCAGTACTTC. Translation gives CASRATSAQETQYF.

This CDR3 reads CASSLRGRAYEQYF. The CDR3 DNA sequence: TGTGCCAGCAGTTTAAGGGGTAGGGCCTACGAGCAGTACTTC. The rearrangement links TRBV27 to TRBJ2-7, with D maybe TRBD1 (5 bases). Germline V gene sequence: CDR1 MNHEY, CDR2 SMNVEV (reference sequence). The CDR3 runs 14 residues. The V gene lost 2 bases and the J gene lost 2 bases, with 10 bases spanning the gap.

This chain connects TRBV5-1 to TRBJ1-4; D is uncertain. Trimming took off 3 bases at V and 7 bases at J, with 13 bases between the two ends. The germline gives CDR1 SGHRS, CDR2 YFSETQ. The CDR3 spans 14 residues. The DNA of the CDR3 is TGCGCCAGCAGCTACCAGTCCAGAGGTGAAAAACTGTTTTTT. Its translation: CASSYQSRGEKLFF.

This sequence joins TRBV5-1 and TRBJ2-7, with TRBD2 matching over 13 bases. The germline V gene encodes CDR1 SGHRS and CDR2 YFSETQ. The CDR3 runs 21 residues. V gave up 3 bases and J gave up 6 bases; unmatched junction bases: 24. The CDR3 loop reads CASSSPGGTAGLAGPFSEQYF. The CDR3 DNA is TGCGCCAGCAGCTCCCCGGGGGGGACCGCGGGACTAGCGGGGCCCTTCTCCGAGCAGTACTTC.

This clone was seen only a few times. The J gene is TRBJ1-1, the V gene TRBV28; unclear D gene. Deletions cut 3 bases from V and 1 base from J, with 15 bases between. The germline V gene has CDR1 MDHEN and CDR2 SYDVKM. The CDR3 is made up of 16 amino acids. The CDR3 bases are TGTGCCAGCAGTTTGTCGGGTGGACGGGGGAACACTGAAGCTTTCTTT. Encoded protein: CASSLSGGRGNTEAFF.

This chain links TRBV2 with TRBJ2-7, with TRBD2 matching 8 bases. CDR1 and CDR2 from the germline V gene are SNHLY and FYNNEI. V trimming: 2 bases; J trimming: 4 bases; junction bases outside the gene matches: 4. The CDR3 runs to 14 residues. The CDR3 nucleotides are TGTGCCAGCAGTGAACCGAGCGGGAGTTACGAGCAGTACTTC. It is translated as CASSEPSGSYEQYF.

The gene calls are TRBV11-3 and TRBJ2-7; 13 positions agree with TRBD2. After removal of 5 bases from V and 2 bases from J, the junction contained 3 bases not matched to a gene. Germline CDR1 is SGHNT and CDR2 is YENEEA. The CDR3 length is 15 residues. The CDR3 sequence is CASSIGTSGAYEQYF. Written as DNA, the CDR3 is TGTGCCAGCAGCATCGGGACTAGCGGGGCCTACGAGCAGTACTTC.

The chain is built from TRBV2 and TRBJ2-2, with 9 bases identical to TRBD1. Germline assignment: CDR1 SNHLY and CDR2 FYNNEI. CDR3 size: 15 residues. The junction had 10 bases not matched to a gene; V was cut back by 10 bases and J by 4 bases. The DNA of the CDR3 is TGTGCCACGATAAACAGGGGGCAGAGCACCGGGGAGCTGTTTTTT. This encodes CATINRGQSTGELFF. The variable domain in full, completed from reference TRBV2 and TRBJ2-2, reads EPEVTQTPSHQVTQMGQEVILRCVPISNHLYFYWYRQILGQKVEFLVSFYNNEISEKSEIFDDQFSVERPDGSNFTLKIRSTKLEDSAMYFCATINRGQSTGELFFGEGSRLTVL.

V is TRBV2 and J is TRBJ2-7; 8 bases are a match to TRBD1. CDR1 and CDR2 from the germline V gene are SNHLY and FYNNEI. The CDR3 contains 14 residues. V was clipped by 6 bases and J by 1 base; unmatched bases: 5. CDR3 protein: CASRGTGISYEQYF. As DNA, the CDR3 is TGTGCCAGCAGAGGGACAGGAATTTCCTACGAGCAGTACTTC. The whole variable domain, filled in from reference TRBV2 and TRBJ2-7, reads EPEVTQTPSHQVTQMGQEVILRCVPISNHLYFYWYRQILGQKVEFLVSFYNNEISEKSEIFDDQFSVERPDGSNFTLKIRSTKLEDSAMYFCASRGTGISYEQYFGPGTRLTVT.

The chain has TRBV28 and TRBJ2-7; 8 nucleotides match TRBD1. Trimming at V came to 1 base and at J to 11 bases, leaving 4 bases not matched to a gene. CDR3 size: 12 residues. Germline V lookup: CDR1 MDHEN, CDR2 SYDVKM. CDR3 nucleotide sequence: TGTGCCAGCAGTTTATTGCAGGGGGCTGAGTACTTC. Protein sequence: CASSLLQGAEYF.

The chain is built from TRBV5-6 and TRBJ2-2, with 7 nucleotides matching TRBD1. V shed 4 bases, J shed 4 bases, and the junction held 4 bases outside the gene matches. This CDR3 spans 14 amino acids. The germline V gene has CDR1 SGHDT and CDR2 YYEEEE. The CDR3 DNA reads TGTGCCAGCAGCGATCCAGGGGGCACCGGGGAGCTGTTTTTT. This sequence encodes CASSDPGGTGELFF.

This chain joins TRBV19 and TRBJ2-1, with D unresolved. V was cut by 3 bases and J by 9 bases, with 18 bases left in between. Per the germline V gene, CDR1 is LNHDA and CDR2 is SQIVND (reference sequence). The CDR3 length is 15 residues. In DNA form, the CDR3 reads TGTGCCAGTAGTATCAAAGGAGCTGCCCCCGGTGAGCAGTTCTTC. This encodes CASSIKGAAPGEQFF.

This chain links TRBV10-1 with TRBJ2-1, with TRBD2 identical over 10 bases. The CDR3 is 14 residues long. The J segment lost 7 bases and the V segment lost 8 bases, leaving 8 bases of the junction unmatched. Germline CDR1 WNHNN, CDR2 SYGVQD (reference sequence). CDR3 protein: CASQPSGRGNEQFF. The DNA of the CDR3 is TGCGCCAGCCAGCCTAGCGGGAGAGGAAATGAGCAGTTCTTC.

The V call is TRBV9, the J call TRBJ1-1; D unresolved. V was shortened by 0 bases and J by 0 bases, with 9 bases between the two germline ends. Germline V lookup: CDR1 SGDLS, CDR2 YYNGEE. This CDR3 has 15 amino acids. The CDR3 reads CASSVAGLMNTEAFF. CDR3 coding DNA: TGTGCCAGCAGCGTAGCTGGCCTTATGAACACTGAAGCTTTCTTT.

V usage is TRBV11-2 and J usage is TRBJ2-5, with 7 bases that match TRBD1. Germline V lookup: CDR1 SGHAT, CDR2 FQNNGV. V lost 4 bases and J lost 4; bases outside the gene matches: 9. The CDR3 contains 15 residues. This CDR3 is CASSSGDSRGETQYF. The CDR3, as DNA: TGTGCCAGCAGCTCAGGGGACAGTCGAGGAGAGACCCAGTACTTC.

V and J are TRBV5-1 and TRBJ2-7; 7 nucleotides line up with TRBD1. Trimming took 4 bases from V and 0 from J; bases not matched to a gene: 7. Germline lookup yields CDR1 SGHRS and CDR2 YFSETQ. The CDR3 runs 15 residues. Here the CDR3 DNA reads TGCGCCAGCAGCAGCACGACAGGGATCTCCTACGAGCAGTACTTC. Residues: CASSSTTGISYEQYF.

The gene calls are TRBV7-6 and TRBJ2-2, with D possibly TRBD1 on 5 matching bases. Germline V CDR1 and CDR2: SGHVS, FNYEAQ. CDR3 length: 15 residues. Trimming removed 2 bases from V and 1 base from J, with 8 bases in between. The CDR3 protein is CASSLSQGNTGELFF. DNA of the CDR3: TGTGCCAGCAGCTTATCGCAGGGGAACACCGGGGAGCTGTTTTTT.

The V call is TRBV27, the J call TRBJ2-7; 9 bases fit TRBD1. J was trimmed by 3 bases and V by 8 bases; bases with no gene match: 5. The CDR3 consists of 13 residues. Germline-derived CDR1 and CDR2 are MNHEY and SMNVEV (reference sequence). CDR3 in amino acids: CASQQGAFYEQYF. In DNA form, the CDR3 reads TGTGCCAGCCAACAGGGGGCTTTCTACGAGCAGTACTTC.

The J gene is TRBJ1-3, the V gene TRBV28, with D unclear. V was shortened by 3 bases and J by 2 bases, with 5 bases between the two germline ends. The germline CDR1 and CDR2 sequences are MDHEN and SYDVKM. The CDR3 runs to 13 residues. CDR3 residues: CASSLSAGNTIYF. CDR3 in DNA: TGTGCCAGCAGTTTGTCAGCTGGAAACACCATATATTTT.

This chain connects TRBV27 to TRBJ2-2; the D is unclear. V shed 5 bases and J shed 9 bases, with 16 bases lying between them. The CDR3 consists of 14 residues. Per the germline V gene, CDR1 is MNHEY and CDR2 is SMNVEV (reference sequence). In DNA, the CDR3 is TGTGCCAGCAGTAAGCCCGGTCTACTTCGGGAGCTGTTTTTT. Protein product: CASSKPGLLRELFF.

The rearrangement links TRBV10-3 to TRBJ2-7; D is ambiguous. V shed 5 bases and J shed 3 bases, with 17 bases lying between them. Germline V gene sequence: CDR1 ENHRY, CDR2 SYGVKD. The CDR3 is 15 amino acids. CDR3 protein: CAISYGSTSIYEQYF. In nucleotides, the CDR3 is TGTGCCATCAGTTACGGGTCTACGTCAATCTACGAGCAGTACTTC.

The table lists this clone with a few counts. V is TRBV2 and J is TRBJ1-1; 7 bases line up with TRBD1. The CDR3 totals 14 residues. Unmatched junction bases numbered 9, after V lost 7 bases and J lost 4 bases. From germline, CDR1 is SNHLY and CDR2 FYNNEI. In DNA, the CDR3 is TGTGCCAGCACCCCAGGGGGGTTGCGCACTGAAGCTTTCTTT. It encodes CASTPGGLRTEAFF. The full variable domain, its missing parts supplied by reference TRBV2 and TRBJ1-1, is EPEVTQTPSHQVTQMGQEVILRCVPISNHLYFYWYRQILGQKVEFLVSFYNNEISEKSEIFDDQFSVERPDGSNFTLKIRSTKLEDSAMYFCASTPGGLRTEAFFGQGTRLTVV.

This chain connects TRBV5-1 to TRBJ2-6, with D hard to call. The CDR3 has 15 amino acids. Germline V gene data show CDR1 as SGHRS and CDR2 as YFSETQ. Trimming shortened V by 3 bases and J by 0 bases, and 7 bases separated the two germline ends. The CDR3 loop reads CASSYGPSGANVLTF. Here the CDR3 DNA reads TGCGCCAGCAGCTATGGGCCCTCTGGGGCCAACGTCCTGACTTTC.

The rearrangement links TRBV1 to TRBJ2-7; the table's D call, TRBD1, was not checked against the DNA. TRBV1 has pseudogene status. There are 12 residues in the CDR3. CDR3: CTSSQDLGTGNF. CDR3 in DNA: TGCACCAGCAGCCAAGATCTGGGGACAGGGAACTTC.

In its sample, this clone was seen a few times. The DNA for the CDR3 is TGTGCCACCAGCAGAGATGGCCAGGGGGCTGTGAACACTGAAGCTTTCTTT. This encodes CATSRDGQGAVNTEAFF. J is TRBJ1-1 and V is TRBV15; 8 bases align to TRBD1. CDR1 is LNHNV, CDR2 YYDKDF, per germline (reference sequence). The CDR3 sequence is 17 residues long. The ends lost 0 bases at V and 0 bases at J; junction bases unmatched: 6.

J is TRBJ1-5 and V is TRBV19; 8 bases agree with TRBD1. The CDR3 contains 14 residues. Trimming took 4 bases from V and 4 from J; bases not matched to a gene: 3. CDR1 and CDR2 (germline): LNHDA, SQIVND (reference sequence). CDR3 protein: CASSTGGWNQPQHF. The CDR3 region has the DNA TGTGCCAGTAGTACAGGGGGCTGGAATCAGCCCCAGCATTTT. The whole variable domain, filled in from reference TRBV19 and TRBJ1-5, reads DGGITQSPKYLFRKEGQNVTLSCEQNLNHDAMYWYRQDPGQGLRLIYYSQIVNDFQKGDIAEGYSVSREKKESFPLTVTSAQKNPTAFYLCASSTGGWNQPQHFGDGTRLSIL.